This is a list of T cell receptor beta chains from one sample in a study of cytomegalovirus exposure and HLA in healthy donors. This table comes from immunoSEQ multiplex PCR, and its TCRdb copy is limited to in-frame clones, with some not included. The sample has 100,000 to 150,000 clones; approximately 83% are singletons. The sample was PBMCs. The receptors stem from a woman between 40 and 50 years old in good health and CMV-seropositive. Each CDR3 is given with its conserved first and last residue. A clone size is listed for some rows: how often the clone was seen (once, few, many), or a class if it is expanded.

v_gene: TRBV5-4; abundance: .; j_gene: TRBJ1-2; CDR3aa: CASSWADKGYGYTF
v_gene: TRBV7-2; abundance: .; j_gene: TRBJ2-3; CDR3aa: CASSTSGSQLDTQYF
v_gene: TRBV7-8; abundance: .; j_gene: TRBJ1-4; CDR3aa: CASSLFDRENEKLFF
v_gene: TRBV13; abundance: .; j_gene: TRBJ1-6; CDR3aa: CASSLAGDRHSPLHF
v_gene: TRBV18; abundance: .; j_gene: TRBJ2-6; CDR3aa: CASSPTGPGANVLTF
v_gene: TRBV29-1; abundance: .; j_gene: TRBJ2-1; CDR3aa: CSVDMAGRLNSYNEQFF
v_gene: TRBV6-1; abundance: few; j_gene: TRBJ1-1; CDR3aa: CASRWRGHTEAFF
v_gene: TRBV13; abundance: .; j_gene: TRBJ1-1; CDR3aa: CASSLNMGRVLGNTEAFF
v_gene: TRBV7-2; abundance: once; j_gene: TRBJ1-5; CDR3aa: CASSLLTGGGQPQHF
v_gene: TRBV6-5; abundance: .; j_gene: TRBJ1-2; CDR3aa: CASSYSFTLGANGYTF
v_gene: TRBV27; abundance: .; j_gene: TRBJ1-5; CDR3aa: CASSLGPYQPQHF
v_gene: TRBV28; abundance: .; j_gene: TRBJ2-7; CDR3aa: CASSSRDNSYEQYF
v_gene: TRBV27; abundance: .; j_gene: TRBJ2-1; CDR3aa: CASSRFSGSSYNEQFF
v_gene: TRBV10-3; abundance: .; j_gene: .; CDR3aa: CAISSKTVTYEQYF
v_gene: TRBV29-1; abundance: .; j_gene: TRBJ2-7; CDR3aa: CSVVTSVAYEQYF
v_gene: TRBV9; abundance: .; j_gene: TRBJ2-5; CDR3aa: CASSSGTLQGETQYF
v_gene: TRBV25-1; abundance: .; j_gene: TRBJ2-3; CDR3aa: CASSGGTSGRATDTQYF
v_gene: TRBV13; abundance: .; j_gene: TRBJ2-1; CDR3aa: CASSSQGAGEDNEQFF
v_gene: TRBV18; abundance: .; j_gene: TRBJ2-1; CDR3aa: CASSPPSGGPINEQFF
v_gene: TRBV6-1; abundance: few; j_gene: TRBJ2-2; CDR3aa: CASSEAGTGFSGELFF
v_gene: TRBV10-3; abundance: .; j_gene: TRBJ2-1; CDR3aa: CAISEATSAIYNEQFF
v_gene: TRBV19; abundance: .; j_gene: TRBJ1-2; CDR3aa: CASTAGLHGYTF
v_gene: TRBV7-9; abundance: .; j_gene: TRBJ2-5; CDR3aa: CAIVGQGGTQYF
v_gene: TRBV6-1; abundance: .; j_gene: TRBJ2-1; CDR3aa: CASSITGDGYNEQFF
v_gene: TRBV7-8; abundance: once; j_gene: TRBJ1-2; CDR3aa: CASSSDTGQGNGYTF
v_gene: TRBV2; abundance: few; j_gene: TRBJ1-4; CDR3aa: CASSLDRGSEKLFF
v_gene: TRBV9; abundance: .; j_gene: TRBJ2-1; CDR3aa: CASSSGGSGEQFF
v_gene: TRBV4-1; abundance: .; j_gene: TRBJ2-3; CDR3aa: CASSQERLAGTTSSTDTQYF
v_gene: TRBV30; abundance: .; j_gene: TRBJ1-1; CDR3aa: CAWNPIGDRGRSEAFF
v_gene: TRBV19; abundance: .; j_gene: TRBJ1-1; CDR3aa: CASSMGQGSTEAFF
v_gene: TRBV15; abundance: .; j_gene: TRBJ2-2; CDR3aa: CATSRATTGSTGELFF
v_gene: TRBV28; abundance: once; j_gene: TRBJ1-2; CDR3aa: CASSFSRNYGYTF
v_gene: TRBV4-3; abundance: .; j_gene: TRBJ1-5; CDR3aa: CASSQDSDQPQHF